This T cell receptor beta chain was identified during a study of CD8 T cells in ankylosing spondylitis (dated by TCRdb to 2016 to 2017). About the study as a whole: To find TCR variants linked to disease, the study profiled T cell receptor beta repertoires in ankylosing spondylitis patients and healthy donors. The full study cohort comprised around 23 ankylosing spondylitis patients and roughly 100 healthy donors. Peripheral blood was sampled, and synovial fluid was also collected from ankylosing spondylitis patients. Study-wide findings and limitations: Significant enrichment of the disease-linked clones was reported in matched synovial fluid samples from ankylosing spondylitis patients. In peripheral blood, the disease-linked clones were found at relatively low frequencies and had a CD8+ phenotype. Some motif variants had previously been reported in the synovial fluid and blood of reactive arthritis patients, which suggests shared mechanisms of disease initiation. A TCR beta motif of several highly homologous amino acid variants appeared characteristic of blood from ankylosing spondylitis patients.

Synovial fluid samples were matched to blood samples from the same ankylosing spondylitis patients. The CDR3 contains 15 residues, cysteine and phenylalanine counted. Only the CDR3 part of the read is kept: 45 bases, read in frame from the first base. The germline V gene gives CDR1 as SNHLY and CDR2 as FYNNEI. The junction shows trimming of 8 bases on V and 2 bases on J, plus 17 bases between the germline ends. The sequencer was an Illumina HiSeq 2500. Quantitative 5'-RACE with molecular barcodes was used to prepare TCR beta libraries. As for the authors' bioinformatics: A new computational method based on a probabilistic model of VDJ rearrangement was used to identify disease-linked TCR variants. Using fastp trimming at Q25 and MiXCR clonotype assembly, TCRdb reanalyzed the public sequencing data and kept in-frame beta chains. A single entry per CDR3 protein holds the most common genes and DNA from its merged rows. For this entry, the V and J calls and clone size follow TCRdb and not the study's own pipeline. The sample contains 150,000 or so distinct CDR3 sequences, 25% to 35% of them found a single time. The ten largest account for approximately 5.9% of the sample.

This clonotype showed up just once. It lacks a known antigen. No much larger clone is present one base from it, and per-base qualities are unavailable. One read offers little support. The clonotype comes from a male donor with ankylosing spondylitis. The chain is encoded by TRBV2 joined to TRBJ2-3; the D gene cannot be resolved reliably. Sequencing was done on a sample of synovial fluid, either unsorted or a sorted T cell fraction (not recorded which). The nucleotides are TGTGCCAGCCGCGCCCAAGCGCTAAACACAGATACGCAGTATTTT. This encodes CASRAQALNTDTQYF.